This T cell receptor beta chain came from a study of blood T cell repertoires in COVID-19. Study-wide background: Sample material is recorded as cDNA or gDNA derived from T cells, B-cell-depleted T cells, or PBMCs.

Libraries were prepared by immunoSEQ multiplex PCR; TCRdb keeps only in-frame clonotypes and omits some of them. The data hold 300,000 to 500,000 clones, with 85% to 90% observed a single time. The CDR3 contains 18 residues. V lost 1 base, J lost 2 bases, and 10 bases stayed unmatched. Germline CDR1 and CDR2: SGDLS and YYNGEE. All enrollees were about 18 to 100 years old and from some 24 US areas. Membership in each cohort depended on participant-reported clinical history. This chain uses TRBV9 with TRBJ2-3, with TRBD2 matching 10 bases. Sequenced material: PBMCs or T cells enriched from blood (not recorded which). The receptor's source is a woman in her 30s with acute COVID-19. The CDR3 DNA sequence: TGTGCCAGCAGCGTATCACGACTAGCGGGCCTATTCACAGATACGCAGTATTTT. Translating it yields CASSVSRLAGLFTDTQYF. The full variable domain, in which reference TRBV9 and TRBJ2-3 provide the parts outside the CDR3, is DSGVTQTPKHLITATGQRVTLRCSPRSGDLSVYWYQQSLDQGLQFLIQYYNGEERAKGNILERFSAQQFPDLHSELNLSSLELGDSALYFCASSVSRLAGLFTDTQYFGPGTRLTVL.